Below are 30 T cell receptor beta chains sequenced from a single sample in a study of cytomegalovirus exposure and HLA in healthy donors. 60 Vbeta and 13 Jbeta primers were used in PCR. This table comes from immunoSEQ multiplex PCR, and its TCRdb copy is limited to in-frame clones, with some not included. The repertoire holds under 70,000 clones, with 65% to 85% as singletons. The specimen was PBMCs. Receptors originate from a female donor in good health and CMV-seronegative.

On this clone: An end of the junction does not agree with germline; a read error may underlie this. Here the CDR3 reads CASREGLGSRVGPQHF. CDR3 nucleotide sequence: TGTGCCAGCAGAGAAGGGTTGGGGAGCCGGGTGGGGCCCCAGCATTTT. The chain couples TRBV2 to TRBJ1-5; D gene ambiguous. The CDR3 sequence is 16 residues long. Germline values: CDR1 SNHLY, CDR2 FYNNEI.

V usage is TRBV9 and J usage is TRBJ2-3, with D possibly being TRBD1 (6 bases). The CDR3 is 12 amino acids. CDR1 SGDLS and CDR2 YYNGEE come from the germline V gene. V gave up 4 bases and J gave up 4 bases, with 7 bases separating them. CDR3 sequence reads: CASSRGSDTQYF. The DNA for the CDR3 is TGTGCCAGCAGCAGGGGGTCAGATACGCAGTATTTT. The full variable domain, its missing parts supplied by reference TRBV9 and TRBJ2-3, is DSGVTQTPKHLITATGQRVTLRCSPRSGDLSVYWYQQSLDQGLQFLIQYYNGEERAKGNILERFSAQQFPDLHSELNLSSLELGDSALYFCASSRGSDTQYFGPGTRLTVL.

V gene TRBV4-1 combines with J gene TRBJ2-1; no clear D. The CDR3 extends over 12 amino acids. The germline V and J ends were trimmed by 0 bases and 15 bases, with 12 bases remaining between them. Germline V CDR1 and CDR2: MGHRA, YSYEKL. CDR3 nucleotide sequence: TGCGCCAGCAGCCAAGACCAATGGGCTCGGTTCTTC. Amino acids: CASSQDQWARFF.

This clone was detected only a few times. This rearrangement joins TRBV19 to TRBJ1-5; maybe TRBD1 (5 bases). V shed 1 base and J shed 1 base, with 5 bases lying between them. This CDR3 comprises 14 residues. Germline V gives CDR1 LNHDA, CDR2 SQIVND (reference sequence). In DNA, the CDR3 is TGTGCCAGTAGTATAGCAGGGAGCAATCAGCCCCAGCATTTT. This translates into CASSIAGSNQPQHF.

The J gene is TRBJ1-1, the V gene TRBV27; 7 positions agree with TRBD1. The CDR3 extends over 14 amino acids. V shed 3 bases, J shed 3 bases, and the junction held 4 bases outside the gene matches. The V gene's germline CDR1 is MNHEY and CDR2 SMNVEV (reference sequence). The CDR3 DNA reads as TGTGCCAGCAGTTTGGGGACAGCCCACACTGAAGCTTTCTTT. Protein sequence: CASSLGTAHTEAFF.

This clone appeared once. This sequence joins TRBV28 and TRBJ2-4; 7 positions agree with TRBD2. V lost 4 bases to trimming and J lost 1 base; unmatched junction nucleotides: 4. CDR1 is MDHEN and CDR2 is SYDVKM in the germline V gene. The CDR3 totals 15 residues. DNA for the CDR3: TGTGCCAGCAGTTCCGGGGAGGGTGCCAAAAACATTCAGTACTTC. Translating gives CASSSGEGAKNIQYF.

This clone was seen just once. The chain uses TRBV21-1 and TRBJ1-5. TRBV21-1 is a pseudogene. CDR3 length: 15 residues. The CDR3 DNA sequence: TGTGCCGGAAGGACACCGGGGGAGGACAATCAGCCCCAGCATTTT. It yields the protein CAGRTPGEDNQPQHF.

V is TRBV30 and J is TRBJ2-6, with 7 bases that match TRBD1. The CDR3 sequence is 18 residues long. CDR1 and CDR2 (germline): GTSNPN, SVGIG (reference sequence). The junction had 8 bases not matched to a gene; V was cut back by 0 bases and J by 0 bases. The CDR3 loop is CAWSVVAGGFSGANVLTF. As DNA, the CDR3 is TGTGCCTGGAGTGTAGTAGCAGGGGGATTCTCTGGGGCCAACGTCCTGACTTTC.

CDR3 sequence (DNA): TGTGCCAGCAGCGTAGGCGGGGCAGGGGATACGCAGTATTTT. This gives the protein CASSVGGAGDTQYF. The genes are TRBV9 and TRBJ2-3, with TRBD2 as a possible D gene (6 bases). CDR1 is SGDLS, CDR2 YYNGEE, per germline. The CDR3 has 14 amino acids. Trimming took 0 bases from V and 6 from J, leaving 11 bases between them.

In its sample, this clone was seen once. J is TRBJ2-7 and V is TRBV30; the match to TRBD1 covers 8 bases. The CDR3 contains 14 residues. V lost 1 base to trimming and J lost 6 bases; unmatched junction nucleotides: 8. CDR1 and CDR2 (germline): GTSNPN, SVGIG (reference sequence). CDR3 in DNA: TGTGCCTGGAGTGGGGCAGGGGGCTTGGGCGAGCAGTACTTC. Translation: CAWSGAGGLGEQYF.

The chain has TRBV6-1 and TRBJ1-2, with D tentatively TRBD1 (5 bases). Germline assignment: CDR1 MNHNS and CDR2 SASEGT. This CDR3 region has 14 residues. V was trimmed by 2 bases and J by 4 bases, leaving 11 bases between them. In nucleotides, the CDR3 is TGTGCCAGCAGTGAACCCCGGCAGGGCTATGGCTACACCTTC. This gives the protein CASSEPRQGYGYTF.

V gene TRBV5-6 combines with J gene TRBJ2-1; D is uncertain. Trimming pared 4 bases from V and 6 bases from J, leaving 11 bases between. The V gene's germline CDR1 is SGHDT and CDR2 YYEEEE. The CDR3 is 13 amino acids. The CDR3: CASSRDTRNEQFF. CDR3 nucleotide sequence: TGTGCCAGCAGCAGAGACACGCGCAATGAGCAGTTCTTC.

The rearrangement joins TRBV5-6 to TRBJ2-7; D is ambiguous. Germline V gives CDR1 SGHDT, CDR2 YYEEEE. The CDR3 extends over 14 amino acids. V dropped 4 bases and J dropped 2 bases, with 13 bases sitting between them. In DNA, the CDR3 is TGTGCCAGCAGCCTTGCTAACCCGGCCTACGAGCAGTACTTC. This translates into CASSLANPAYEQYF.

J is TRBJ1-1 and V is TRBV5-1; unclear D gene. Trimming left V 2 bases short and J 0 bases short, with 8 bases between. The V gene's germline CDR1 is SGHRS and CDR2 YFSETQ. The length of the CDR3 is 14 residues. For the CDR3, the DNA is TGCGCCAGCAGCTTAGACGGGATGAACACTGAAGCTTTCTTT. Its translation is CASSLDGMNTEAFF.

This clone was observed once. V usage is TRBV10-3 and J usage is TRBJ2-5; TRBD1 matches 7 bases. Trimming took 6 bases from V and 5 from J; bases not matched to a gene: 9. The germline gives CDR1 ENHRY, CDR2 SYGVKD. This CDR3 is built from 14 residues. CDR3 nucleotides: TGTGCCATCAGCACACAGGGGTACGGGGAGACCCAGTACTTC. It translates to CAISTQGYGETQYF.

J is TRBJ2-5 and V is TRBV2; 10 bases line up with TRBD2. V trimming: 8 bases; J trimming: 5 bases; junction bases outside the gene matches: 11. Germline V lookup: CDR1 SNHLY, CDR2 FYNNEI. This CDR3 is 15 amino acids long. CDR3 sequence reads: CASSSGGYRGETQYF. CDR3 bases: TGTGCCAGCTCTAGCGGGGGTTACCGGGGGGAGACCCAGTACTTC.

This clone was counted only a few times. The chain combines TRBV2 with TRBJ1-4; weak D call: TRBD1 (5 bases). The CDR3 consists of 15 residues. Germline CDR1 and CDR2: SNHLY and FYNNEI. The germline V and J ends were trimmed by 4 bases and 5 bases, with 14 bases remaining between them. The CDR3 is CASSVLGKGNEKLFF. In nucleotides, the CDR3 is TGTGCCAGCAGTGTTTTGGGAAAGGGGAATGAAAAACTGTTTTTT.

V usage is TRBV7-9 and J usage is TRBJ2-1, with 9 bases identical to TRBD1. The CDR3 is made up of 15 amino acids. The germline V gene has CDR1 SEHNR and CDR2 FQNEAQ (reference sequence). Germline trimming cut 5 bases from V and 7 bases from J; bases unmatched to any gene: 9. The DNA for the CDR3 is TGTGCCAGCAGCCAACCGGGACAGGGATGGAATGAGCAGTTCTTC. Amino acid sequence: CASSQPGQGWNEQFF.

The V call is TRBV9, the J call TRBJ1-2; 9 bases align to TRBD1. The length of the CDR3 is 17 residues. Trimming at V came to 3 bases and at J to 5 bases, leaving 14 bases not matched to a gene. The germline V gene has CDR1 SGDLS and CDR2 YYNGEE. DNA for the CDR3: TGTGCCAGCAGCGGGGGACAGGGTGTCTCCTTACCATATGGCTACACCTTC. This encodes CASSGGQGVSLPYGYTF. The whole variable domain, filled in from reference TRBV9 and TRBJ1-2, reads DSGVTQTPKHLITATGQRVTLRCSPRSGDLSVYWYQQSLDQGLQFLIQYYNGEERAKGNILERFSAQQFPDLHSELNLSSLELGDSALYFCASSGGQGVSLPYGYTFGSGTRLTVV.

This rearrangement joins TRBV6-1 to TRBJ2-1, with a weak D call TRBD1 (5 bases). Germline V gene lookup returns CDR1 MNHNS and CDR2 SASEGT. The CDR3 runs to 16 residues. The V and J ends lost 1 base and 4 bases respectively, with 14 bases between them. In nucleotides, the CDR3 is TGTGCCAGCAGTGAAGTTAGGGGCAGCATTTACAATGAGCAGTTCTTC. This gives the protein CASSEVRGSIYNEQFF.

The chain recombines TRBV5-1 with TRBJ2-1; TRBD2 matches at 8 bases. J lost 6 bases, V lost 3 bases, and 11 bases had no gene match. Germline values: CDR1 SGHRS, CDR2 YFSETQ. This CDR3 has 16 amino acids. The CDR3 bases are TGCGCCAGCAGCTGGGGGGGGACTAGTAAGCTCAATGAGCAGTTCTTC. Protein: CASSWGGTSKLNEQFF.

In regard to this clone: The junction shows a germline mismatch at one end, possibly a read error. The CDR3 nucleotides are TGTGCCAGCAGCGAAGACAGGGTGGAGACCCAGTACTTC. Translating gives CASSEDRVETQYF. The J gene is TRBJ2-5, the V gene TRBV2; 7 bases are shared with TRBD1. Germline V gene lookup returns CDR1 SNHLY and CDR2 FYNNEI. This CDR3 is built from 13 residues.

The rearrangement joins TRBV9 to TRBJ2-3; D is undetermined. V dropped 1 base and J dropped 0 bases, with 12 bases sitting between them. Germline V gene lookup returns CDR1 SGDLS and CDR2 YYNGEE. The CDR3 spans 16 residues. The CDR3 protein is CASSVSPTISTDTQYF. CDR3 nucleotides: TGTGCCAGCAGCGTATCCCCTACCATAAGCACAGATACGCAGTATTTT.

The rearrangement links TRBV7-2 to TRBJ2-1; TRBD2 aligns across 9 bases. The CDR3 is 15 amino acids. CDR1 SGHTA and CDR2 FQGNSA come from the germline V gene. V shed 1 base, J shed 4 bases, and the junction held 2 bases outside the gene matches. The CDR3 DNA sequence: TGTGCCAGCAGCTTAGATCTAGCGGGATACAATGAGCAGTTCTTC. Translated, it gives CASSLDLAGYNEQFF.

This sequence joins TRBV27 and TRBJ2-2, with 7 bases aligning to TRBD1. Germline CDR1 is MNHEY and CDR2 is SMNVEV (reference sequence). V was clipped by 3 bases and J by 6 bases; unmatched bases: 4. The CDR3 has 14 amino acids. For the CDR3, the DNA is TGTGCCAGCAGTTTTCTACAGGGGCCCGGGGAGCTGTTTTTT. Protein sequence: CASSFLQGPGELFF.

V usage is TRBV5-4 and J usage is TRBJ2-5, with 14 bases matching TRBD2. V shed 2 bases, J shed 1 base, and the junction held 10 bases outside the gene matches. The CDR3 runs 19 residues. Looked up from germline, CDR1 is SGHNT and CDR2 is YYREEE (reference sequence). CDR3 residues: CASSFGGLAGGLGQETQYF. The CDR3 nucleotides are TGTGCCAGCAGCTTCGGAGGACTAGCGGGAGGATTAGGCCAAGAGACCCAGTACTTC.

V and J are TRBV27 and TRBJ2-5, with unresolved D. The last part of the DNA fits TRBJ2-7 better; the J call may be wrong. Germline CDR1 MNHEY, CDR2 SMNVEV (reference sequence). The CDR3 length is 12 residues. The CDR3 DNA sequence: TGTGCCAGCAGTTTGGGCCCTGGCGAGCAGTACTTC. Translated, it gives CASSLGPGEQYF.

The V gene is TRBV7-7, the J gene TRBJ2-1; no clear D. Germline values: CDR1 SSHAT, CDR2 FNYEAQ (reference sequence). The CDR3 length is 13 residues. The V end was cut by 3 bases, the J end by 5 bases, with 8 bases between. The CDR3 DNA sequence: TGTGCCAGCAGCTTTTCCCGGGACAATGAGCAGTTCTTC. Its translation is CASSFSRDNEQFF. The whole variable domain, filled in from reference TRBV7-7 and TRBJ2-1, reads GAGVSQSPRYKVTKRGQDVTLRCDPISSHATLYWYQQALGQGPEFLTYFNYEAQPDKSGLPSDRFSAERPEGSISTLTIQRTEQRDSAMYRCASSFSRDNEQFFGPGTRLTVL.

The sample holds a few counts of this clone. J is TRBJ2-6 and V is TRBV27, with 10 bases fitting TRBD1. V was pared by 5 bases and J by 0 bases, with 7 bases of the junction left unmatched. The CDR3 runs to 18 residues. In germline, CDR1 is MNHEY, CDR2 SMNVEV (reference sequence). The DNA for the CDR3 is TGTGCCAGCAGTACCGGGACAGGGGCTGGCTCTGGGGCCAACGTCCTGACTTTC. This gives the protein CASSTGTGAGSGANVLTF.

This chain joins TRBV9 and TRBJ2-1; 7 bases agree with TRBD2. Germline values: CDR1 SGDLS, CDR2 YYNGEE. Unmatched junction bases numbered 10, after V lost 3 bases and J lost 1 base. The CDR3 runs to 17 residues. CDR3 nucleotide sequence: TGTGCCAGCAGCGCTTCTAGCGGACTCGGATCCTACAATGAGCAGTTCTTC. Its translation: CASSASSGLGSYNEQFF.